Below, 32 T cell receptor beta chains from the same sample are listed, as sequenced in a study of blood T cell repertoires in COVID-19. Sequencing was performed with immunoSEQ multiplex PCR; in TCRdb, only in-frame clones are kept and a portion is missing. The sample contains about 250,000 clones, about 90% of which appear only once. Sample: peripheral blood. These receptors all come from a man in his late teens or twenties with active or convalescent COVID-19.

The gene calls are TRBV10-3 and TRBJ1-5; 8 bases agree with TRBD1. Germline CDR1 reads ENHRY; CDR2 reads SYGVKD. CDR3 length equals 13 residues. The J segment lost 3 bases and the V segment lost 8 bases, leaving 3 bases of the junction unmatched. The CDR3 DNA reads TGTGCCATCGGACAGGGCAACAATCAGCCCCAGCATTTT. Translated: CAIGQGNNQPQHF.

As regards this clone: Sequence at one end of the junction differs from germline and may be a read error. The V and J genes are TRBV5-6 and TRBJ2-5, with D perhaps matching TRBD1 (5 bases). CDR3 length equals 12 residues. The V gene's germline CDR1 is SGHDT and CDR2 YYEEEE. The CDR3 is CASSPPGQYQHF. The CDR3 region has the DNA TGTGCCAGCAGTCCCCCAGGGCAATACCAGCACTTC.

V and J are TRBV9 and TRBJ2-1; a possible D gene is TRBD2 (5 bases). In germline, CDR1 is SGDLS, CDR2 YYNGEE. CDR3 length equals 13 residues. Trimming cost V 0 bases and J 8 bases, with 9 bases left between them. CDR3 amino acids: CASSVGGSDEQFF. In nucleotides, the CDR3 is TGTGCCAGCAGCGTAGGTGGGAGCGATGAGCAGTTCTTC.

The chain links TRBV9 to TRBJ2-2, with D maybe TRBD2 (5 bases). Germline values: CDR1 SGDLS, CDR2 YYNGEE. Trimming removed 4 bases from V and 5 bases from J, with 6 bases in between. This CDR3 has 12 residues. In DNA, the CDR3 is TGTGCCAGCAGCAGAGGGACCGGGGAGCTGTTTTTT. Translated: CASSRGTGELFF.

The gene calls are TRBV14 and TRBJ1-2; 10 nucleotides match TRBD1. The CDR3 is made up of 15 amino acids. Germline V gene sequence: CDR1 SGHDN, CDR2 FVKESK. Germline trimming cut 4 bases from V and 8 bases from J; bases unmatched to any gene: 10. This CDR3 is CASSPYIGTGAGYTF. CDR3 DNA: TGTGCCAGCAGCCCATATATTGGGACAGGGGCCGGCTACACCTTC.

V is TRBV5-4 and J is TRBJ1-1; 10 bases map to TRBD1. Germline trimming cut 0 bases from V and 1 base from J; bases unmatched to any gene: 6. Germline lookup yields CDR1 SGHNT and CDR2 YYREEE (reference sequence). The CDR3 covers 17 residues. Written as DNA, the CDR3 is TGTGCCAGCAGCTTGGTCCCGGGACAGGGGTCGAACACTGAAGCTTTCTTT. Amino acid sequence: CASSLVPGQGSNTEAFF.

V and J are TRBV6-2 or TRBV6-3 and TRBJ1-2, with D maybe TRBD1 (6 bases). Trimming took 4 bases from V and 8 from J, leaving 14 bases between them. CDR1 and CDR2 (germline): MNHEY, SVGEGT. This CDR3 spans 13 amino acids. The CDR3 loop reads CASSFSTGQGYTF. CDR3 coding DNA: TGTGCCAGCAGTTTCTCAACAGGGCAAGGCTACACCTTC.

The rearrangement joins TRBV5-1 to TRBJ2-3; TRBD1 might be the D (6 bases). The germline V gene has CDR1 SGHRS and CDR2 YFSETQ. This CDR3 is 14 amino acids long. V was cut by 0 bases and J by 3 bases, with 8 bases left in between. CDR3 region: CASSLARGTDTQYF. CDR3 nucleotide sequence: TGCGCCAGCAGCTTGGCCAGGGGTACAGATACGCAGTATTTT.

This clone is a singleton in its sample. CDR3 DNA sequence: TGCGCCAGCAGCTTGGGGTTAGGGGCAGGACAGTCTAACTATGGCTACACCTTC. It encodes CASSLGLGAGQSNYGYTF. The chain has TRBV5-1 and TRBJ1-2, with D perhaps TRBD1 (6 bases). This CDR3 has 18 residues. Germline V CDR1 and CDR2: SGHRS, YFSETQ. The V gene lost 0 bases and the J gene lost 0 bases, with 18 bases spanning the gap.

The rearrangement links TRBV7-2 to TRBJ2-5, with 10 bases fitting TRBD2. V shed 2 bases, J shed 5 bases, and the junction held 8 bases outside the gene matches. The CDR3 is made up of 16 amino acids. Germline values: CDR1 SGHTA, CDR2 FQGNSA. This chain's CDR3 is CASSLKVAGGRETQYF. DNA for the CDR3: TGTGCCAGCAGCTTAAAGGTAGCGGGGGGCCGGGAGACCCAGTACTTC.

The chain carries TRBV5-4 and TRBJ2-7, with D maybe TRBD2 (6 bases). V lost 3 bases and J lost 4, with 17 bases in between. Germline lookup yields CDR1 SGHNT and CDR2 YYREEE (reference sequence). The CDR3 loop spans 15 amino acids. The CDR3, as DNA: TGTGCCAGCAGCTCTCGACTAGGAACATTATACGAGCAGTACTTC. Protein: CASSSRLGTLYEQYF.

The chain joins TRBV30 to TRBJ2-6; D might be TRBD2 (7 bases). CDR1 GTSNPN and CDR2 SVGIG come from the germline V gene (reference sequence). There are 14 residues in the CDR3. Trimming shortened V by 8 bases and J by 2 bases, and 13 bases separated the two germline ends. As DNA, the CDR3 is TGTGCCGGAGGGGGGGGACCTGGGGCCAACGTCCTGACTTTC. Translation: CAGGGGPGANVLTF.

The rearrangement uses TRBV4-3 and TRBJ2-3, with TRBD2 matching 10 bases. CDR1 is LGHNA, CDR2 YSLEER, per germline. Trimming at V came to 1 base and at J to 4 bases, leaving 5 bases not matched to a gene. The CDR3 covers 16 residues. DNA for the CDR3: TGCGCCAGCAGCCAAGGAACTAGCGGGGCATCAGATACGCAGTATTTT. Protein product: CASSQGTSGASDTQYF.

The V call is TRBV3-1 (or the pseudogene TRBV3-2), the J call TRBJ1-5; TRBD1 is a possible D gene (6 bases). CDR1 and CDR2 from the germline V gene are LGHDT and YNNKEL (reference sequence). The CDR3 has 14 amino acids. V lost 5 bases, J lost 5 bases, and 13 bases lay in between. The DNA for the CDR3 is TGTGCCAGCAGCTCCACAGGGTTCTATCAGCCCCAGCATTTT. Encoded protein: CASSSTGFYQPQHF.

On this clone: Other DNA sequences within the sample encode an identical CDR3. The genes are TRBV5-6 and TRBJ1-6, with D uncertain. Germline-derived CDR1 and CDR2 are SGHDT and YYEEEE. Trimming left V 0 bases short and J 0 bases short, with 7 bases between. The CDR3 loop spans 16 amino acids. The CDR3 DNA reads as TGTGCCAGCAGCTTGGGTGGGAGCTCCTATAATTCACCCCTCCACTTT. It codes for CASSLGGSSYNSPLHF.

The gene calls are TRBV18 and TRBJ2-3; 11 bases agree with TRBD2. CDR3 size: 15 residues. Germline assignment: CDR1 KGHSH and CDR2 LQKENI. The trim removed 2 bases at V and 7 bases at J, leaving 5 bases unmatched. In nucleotides, the CDR3 is TGTGCCAGCTCACCAGGGACTAGCGGAGGGCATACGCAGTATTTT. As protein: CASSPGTSGGHTQYF.

This sequence joins TRBV7-9 and TRBJ1-2; TRBD1 matches 10 bases. After removal of 4 bases from V and 4 bases from J, the junction contained 6 bases not matched to a gene. The germline gives CDR1 SEHNR, CDR2 FQNEAQ (reference sequence). The CDR3 has 15 residues. CDR3: CASSSGTGETYGYTF. For the CDR3, the DNA is TGTGCCAGCAGCTCGGGGACAGGGGAGACCTATGGCTACACCTTC. The full variable domain, with the rest looked up from reference TRBV7-9 and TRBJ1-2, is DTGVSQNPRHKITKRGQNVTFRCDPISEHNRLYWYRQTLGQGPEFLTYFQNEAQLEKSRLLSDRFSAERPKGSFSTLEIQRTEQGDSAMYLCASSSGTGETYGYTFGSGTRLTVV.

The V call is TRBV28, the J call TRBJ2-7; 9 bases agree with TRBD1. The germline CDR1 and CDR2 sequences are MDHEN and SYDVKM. This CDR3 is built from 14 residues. J lost 3 bases, V lost 6 bases, and 6 bases had no gene match. The chain's CDR3 is CASRTGQGGYEQYF. The CDR3 region has the DNA TGTGCCAGCAGGACGGGACAGGGAGGCTACGAGCAGTACTTC.

V and J are TRBV4-1 and TRBJ2-7, with 12 bases identical to TRBD2. The trim removed 4 bases at V and 7 bases at J, leaving 8 bases unmatched. Germline V lookup: CDR1 MGHRA, CDR2 YSYEKL. The length of the CDR3 is 15 residues. CDR3 sequence: CASSPLAGGPREQYF. The CDR3 nucleotides are TGCGCCAGCAGCCCGCTAGCGGGAGGGCCACGGGAGCAGTACTTC.

The chain combines TRBV3-1 (or the pseudogene TRBV3-2) with TRBJ2-5, with 9 nucleotides matching TRBD2. V shed 4 bases, J shed 0 bases, and the junction held 3 bases outside the gene matches. CDR1 and CDR2 from the germline V gene are LGHDT and YNNKEL (reference sequence). CDR3 size: 15 residues. The CDR3 DNA reads TGTGCCAGCAGCCCAGGGACTAGCCACCAAGAGACCCAGTACTTC. Encoded protein: CASSPGTSHQETQYF.

The V gene is TRBV25-1, the J gene TRBJ2-3; the D is unclear. The CDR3 is 13 residues long. V lost 4 bases, J lost 2 bases, and 7 bases lay in between. Germline assignment: CDR1 MGHDK and CDR2 SYGVNS. Written as DNA, the CDR3 is TGTGCCAGCAGTGGGGCCGACACAGATACGCAGTATTTT. It translates to CASSGADTDTQYF.

The table lists this clone with a count of one. This chain uses TRBV6-5 with TRBJ2-1; TRBD2 agrees at 8 bases. The V segment lost 5 bases and the J segment 7 bases; nucleotides outside the gene matches: 7. Germline values: CDR1 MNHEY, CDR2 SVGAGI. CDR3 length equals 14 residues. CDR3 DNA: TGTGCCAGCAGTCCAGCGGGAGTTTTGAATGAGCAGTTCTTC. This codes for CASSPAGVLNEQFF.

The chain is built from TRBV3-1 (or the pseudogene TRBV3-2) and TRBJ2-1; a possible D gene is TRBD2 (6 bases). With 2 bases removed from V and 1 base from J, the gap between germline ends came to 9 bases. The CDR3 has 15 residues. Germline V gene lookup returns CDR1 LGHDT and CDR2 YNNKEL (reference sequence). CDR3 nucleotide sequence: TGTGCCAGCAGCCAATCCGGGACTTCCTACAATGAGCAGTTCTTC. Its protein is CASSQSGTSYNEQFF.

The chain combines TRBV19 with TRBJ2-1; 12 bases align to TRBD2. The J segment lost 8 bases and the V segment lost 7 bases, leaving 18 bases of the junction unmatched. CDR1 and CDR2 from the germline V gene are LNHDA and SQIVND (reference sequence). The CDR3 covers 18 residues. The CDR3 reads CASTLAGGPGGGAYEQFF. The CDR3 bases are TGTGCCAGTACCCTAGCGGGAGGGCCAGGAGGGGGGGCCTATGAGCAGTTCTTC.

The V and J genes are TRBV30 and TRBJ1-6, with D possibly matching TRBD1 (6 bases). V was trimmed by 2 bases and J by 10 bases, leaving 12 bases between them. The germline V gene encodes CDR1 GTSNPN and CDR2 SVGIG (reference sequence). This CDR3 has 13 amino acids. The CDR3 protein is CAWSRGGISPLHF. The CDR3 DNA sequence: TGTGCCTGGAGTAGGGGGGGTATCTCACCCCTCCACTTT.

The V call is TRBV5-1, the J call TRBJ1-3, with D unresolved. V was shortened by 0 bases and J by 0 bases, with 13 bases between the two germline ends. There are 17 residues in the CDR3. The germline gives CDR1 SGHRS, CDR2 YFSETQ. The CDR3 nucleotides read TGCGCCAGCAGCTTGGGTTCTCACGGACTCTCTGGAAACACCATATATTTT. Amino acid sequence: CASSLGSHGLSGNTIYF.

The CDR3 bases are TGTGCCAGCAGTATGGGCAGCGAGCAGTACTTC. Translating gives CASSMGSEQYF. The rearrangement uses TRBV2 and TRBJ2-7; no reliable D call. With 5 bases removed from V and 6 bases from J, the gap between germline ends came to 8 bases. CDR1 and CDR2 from the germline V gene are SNHLY and FYNNEI. This CDR3 comprises 11 residues.

V gene TRBV13 combines with J gene TRBJ2-3; D unresolved. V lost 5 bases and J lost 3, with 3 bases in between. CDR1 and CDR2 (germline): PRHDT, FYEKMQ (reference sequence). There are 11 residues in the CDR3. CDR3 in DNA: TGTGCCAGCAGCCGTACAGATACGCAGTATTTT. This codes for CASSRTDTQYF.

The chain joins TRBV7-2 to TRBJ1-1; D is unclear. CDR3 length equals 13 residues. Looked up from germline, CDR1 is SGHTA and CDR2 is FQGNSA. Deletions cut 5 bases from V and 7 bases from J, with 14 bases between. The CDR3 nucleotides read TGTGCCAGCAGCCCACGCCGCCGGGGTGAAGCTTTCTTT. Translated, it gives CASSPRRRGEAFF.

V gene TRBV28 combines with J gene TRBJ1-2; 7 bases agree with TRBD1. J lost 5 bases, V lost 6 bases, and 3 bases had no gene match. Germline V gives CDR1 MDHEN, CDR2 SYDVKM. The CDR3 length is 12 residues. The CDR3 is CASSRQGYGYTF. CDR3 coding DNA: TGTGCCAGCAGCCGACAGGGTTATGGCTACACCTTC.

The rearrangement links TRBV18 to TRBJ2-7, with 9 bases matching TRBD1. V lost 6 bases and J lost 3; bases outside the gene matches: 6. The CDR3 sequence is 14 residues long. Germline V gene sequence: CDR1 KGHSH, CDR2 LQKENI. CDR3 sequence reads: CASSLGQGLYEQYF. CDR3 coding DNA: TGTGCCAGCTCCCTCGGACAGGGGCTCTACGAGCAGTACTTC.

This rearrangement joins TRBV11-2 to TRBJ2-2; unclear D gene. CDR3 size: 14 residues. Trimming removed 1 base at V and 6 bases at J, with 9 bases between. Germline-derived CDR1 and CDR2 are SGHAT and FQNNGV. The CDR3 bases are TGTGCCAGCAGCTTAGTGATCGGAGCCGGGGAGCTGTTTTTT. Protein sequence: CASSLVIGAGELFF.